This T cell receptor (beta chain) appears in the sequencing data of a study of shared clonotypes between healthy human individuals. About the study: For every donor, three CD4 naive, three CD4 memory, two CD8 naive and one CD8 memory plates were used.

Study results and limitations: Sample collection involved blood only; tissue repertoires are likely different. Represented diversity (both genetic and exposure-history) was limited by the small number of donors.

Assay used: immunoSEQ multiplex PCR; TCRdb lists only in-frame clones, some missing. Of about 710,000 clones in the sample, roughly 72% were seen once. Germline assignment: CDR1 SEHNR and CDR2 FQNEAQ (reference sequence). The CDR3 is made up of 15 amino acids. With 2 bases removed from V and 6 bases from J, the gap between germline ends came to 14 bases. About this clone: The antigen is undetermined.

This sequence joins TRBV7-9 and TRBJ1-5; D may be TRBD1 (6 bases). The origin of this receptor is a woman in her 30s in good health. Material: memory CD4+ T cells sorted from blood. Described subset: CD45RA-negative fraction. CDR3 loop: CASSLMGGPGQPQHF. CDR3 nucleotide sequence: TGTGCCAGCAGCTTAATGGGGGGGCCAGGTCAGCCCCAGCATTTT. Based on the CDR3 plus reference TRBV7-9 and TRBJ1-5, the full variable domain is DTGVSQNPRHKITKRGQNVTFRCDPISEHNRLYWYRQTLGQGPEFLTYFQNEAQLEKSRLLSDRFSAERPKGSFSTLEIQRTEQGDSAMYLCASSLMGGPGQPQHFGDGTRLSIL.